This passage covers 21 T cell receptor beta chains from one sample sequenced in a study of cytomegalovirus exposure and HLA in healthy donors. Vbeta (60) and Jbeta (13) primers were used in the PCR. Sequenced by immunoSEQ multiplex PCR; TCRdb stores in-frame clones only, minus some. The repertoire consists of 160,000 or so clones, with 70% to 80% occurring once and the leading ten covering 2.1%. Sequences were obtained from PBMCs. The receptors here all came from a man aged 40-49 years in good health and CMV-seronegative.

This clone showed up just a few times. The chain uses TRBV5-6 and TRBJ2-1; 7 bases agree with TRBD2. The ends lost 0 bases at V and 5 bases at J; junction bases unmatched: 2. The CDR3 extends over 14 amino acids. Germline CDR1 reads SGHDT; CDR2 reads YYEEEE. The DNA for the CDR3 is TGTGCCAGCAGCTTGGGTCTAGCGGACAATGAGCAGTTCTTC. It encodes CASSLGLADNEQFF. Together with reference TRBV5-6 and TRBJ2-1, the CDR3 gives the full variable domain: DAGVTQSPTHLIKTRGQQVTLRCSPKSGHDTVSWYQQALGQGPQFIFQYYEEEERQRGNFPDRFSGHQFPNYSSELNVNALLLGDSALYLCASSLGLADNEQFFGPGTRLTVL.

There are a few counts of this clone. V is TRBV12-5 and J is TRBJ2-2, with 11 positions matching TRBD2. CDR1 and CDR2 from the germline V gene are LGHNT and FRNRAP. There are 19 residues in the CDR3. The ends lost 0 bases at V and 1 base at J; junction bases unmatched: 7. The DNA of the CDR3 is TGTGCTAGTGGTTTGGTACATGGTAGCGGGAGGGGGAACACCGGGGAGCTGTTTTTT. The encoded protein is CASGLVHGSGRGNTGELFF.

The gene calls are TRBV7-9 and TRBJ1-6; D is perhaps TRBD1 (5 bases). Germline V gives CDR1 SEHNR, CDR2 FQNEAQ (reference sequence). The CDR3 is 14 residues long. V shed 6 bases and J shed 9 bases, with 15 bases lying between them. DNA of the CDR3: TGTGCCAGCAGTTCTGGACACGGGAGTTCACCCCTCCACTTT. Translating gives CASSSGHGSSPLHF.

As to this clone: One end of the junction fails to match germline, which may point to a read error. Other DNA sequences in this sample translate to the same CDR3. J is TRBJ2-7 and V is TRBV15, with D uncertain. The length of the CDR3 is 12 residues. The V gene's germline CDR1 is LNHNV and CDR2 YYDKDF (reference sequence). The CDR3 DNA reads TGTGCCACTAGCAGAGAGTTTCGCGAGCAGTACTTC. It codes for CATSREFREQYF.

The chain uses TRBV27 and TRBJ2-1; D is unresolved. V was trimmed by 5 bases and J by 4 bases, leaving 15 bases between them. The CDR3 has 15 residues. In germline, CDR1 is MNHEY, CDR2 SMNVEV (reference sequence). This CDR3 reads CASSEILTPYNEQFF. CDR3 nucleotide sequence: TGTGCCAGCAGTGAAATACTAACCCCTTACAATGAGCAGTTCTTC.

The V and J genes are TRBV14 and TRBJ2-7, with D possibly matching TRBD1 (5 bases). The CDR3 contains 13 residues. Germline V gives CDR1 SGHDN, CDR2 FVKESK. V was trimmed by 3 bases and J by 2 bases, leaving 8 bases between them. CDR3 in DNA: TGTGCCAGCAGCCAGGGGCCCGCCTACGAGCAGTACTTC. This gives the protein CASSQGPAYEQYF.

The chain joins TRBV19 to TRBJ1-6, with TRBD1 as a possible D gene (5 bases). Between the trimmed V and J ends, which lost 6 bases and 5 bases, there was a span of 11 bases. The CDR3 length is 14 residues. Per the germline V gene, CDR1 is LNHDA and CDR2 is SQIVND (reference sequence). CDR3 in DNA: TGTGCCAGTAGGCCAGACAGAGATAATTCACCCCTCCACTTT. Residues: CASRPDRDNSPLHF.

The chain couples TRBV27 to TRBJ2-5; TRBD2 matches at 7 bases. The ends lost 5 bases at V and 5 bases at J; junction bases unmatched: 14. CDR1 is MNHEY, CDR2 SMNVEV, per germline (reference sequence). This CDR3 spans 16 amino acids. The CDR3 DNA follows: TGTGCCAGCAGTCAAAATGGGGGGAGGGCATGGGAGACCCAGTACTTC. This gives the protein CASSQNGGRAWETQYF.

This chain links TRBV11-3 with TRBJ2-2; 10 bases agree with TRBD2. The CDR3 extends over 15 amino acids. V lost 6 bases, J lost 4 bases, and 5 bases stayed unmatched. The germline gives CDR1 SGHNT, CDR2 YENEEA. The CDR3 loop reads CASSLGTSVTGELFF. In nucleotides, the CDR3 is TGTGCCAGCAGTCTCGGGACTAGCGTCACCGGGGAGCTGTTTTTT.

This chain uses TRBV5-1 with TRBJ2-3; D may be TRBD1 (5 bases). V lost 2 bases and J 5 bases, leaving 24 bases between the germline ends. The CDR3 is made up of 18 amino acids. CDR1 is SGHRS, CDR2 YFSETQ, per germline. Written as DNA, the CDR3 is TGCGCCAGCAGCTTAAAATACGGGCCTCAGAAGGGGCAAGATACGCAGTATTTT. Its translation is CASSLKYGPQKGQDTQYF.

This sequence joins TRBV29-1 and TRBJ2-7, with 7 nucleotides matching TRBD1. The germline V gene has CDR1 SQVTM and CDR2 ANQGSEA. After removal of 6 bases from V and 4 bases from J, the junction contained 9 bases not matched to a gene. The length of the CDR3 is 13 residues. In nucleotides, the CDR3 is TGCAGCGTCCGAACAGGGGATGGGTACGAGCAGTACTTC. Its translation is CSVRTGDGYEQYF.

The genes are TRBV7-2 and TRBJ1-2; D is ambiguous. The CDR3 loop spans 15 amino acids. Trimming left V 1 base short and J 4 bases short, with 13 bases between. Per germline, CDR1 SGHTA and CDR2 FQGNSA. CDR3 sequence: CASSLDRLQTYGYTF. CDR3 coding DNA: TGTGCCAGCAGCTTAGACCGGCTACAGACCTATGGCTACACCTTC.

V is TRBV5-4 and J is TRBJ2-3, with 11 positions matching TRBD2. The germline gives CDR1 SGHNT, CDR2 YYREEE (reference sequence). CDR3 length equals 15 residues. Trimming removed 4 bases from V and 4 bases from J; junction bases left unmatched: 5. The CDR3 region is CASSPTSGSSDTQYF. CDR3 coding DNA: TGTGCCAGCAGCCCTACTAGCGGGAGTTCAGATACGCAGTATTTT. The full variable domain, its missing parts supplied by reference TRBV5-4 and TRBJ2-3, is ETGVTQSPTHLIKTRGQQVTLRCSSQSGHNTVSWYQQALGQGPQFIFQYYREEENGRGNFPPRFSGLQFPNYSSELNVNALELDDSALYLCASSPTSGSSDTQYFGPGTRLTVL.

This chain connects TRBV14 to TRBJ1-4, with 7 bases lining up with TRBD1. There are 17 residues in the CDR3. Germline values: CDR1 SGHDN, CDR2 FVKESK. V was pared by 4 bases and J by 5 bases, with 13 bases of the junction left unmatched. The CDR3 protein is CASSLWTGRASNEKLFF. The CDR3 DNA sequence: TGTGCCAGCAGCCTATGGACAGGTCGGGCCTCGAATGAAAAACTGTTTTTT.

This clone was detected a few times. This chain joins TRBV4-3 and TRBJ2-7; 8 positions match TRBD2. CDR3 length: 17 amino acids. Germline V gene sequence: CDR1 LGHNA, CDR2 YSLEER. V gave up 3 bases and J gave up 2 bases; unmatched junction bases: 12. CDR3: CASSHPLASGWTYEQYF. In DNA, the CDR3 is TGCGCCAGCAGCCACCCTTTAGCTAGCGGGTGGACCTACGAGCAGTACTTC.

The chain combines TRBV7-9 with TRBJ2-2; D is ambiguous. Deletions cut 5 bases from V and 4 bases from J, with 11 bases between. In germline, CDR1 is SEHNR, CDR2 FQNEAQ (reference sequence). CDR3 length: 14 residues. Here the CDR3 reads CASSLAWSTGELFF. The CDR3 DNA reads TGTGCCAGCAGCCTCGCGTGGTCCACCGGGGAGCTGTTTTTT.

The CDR3 protein is CASRRASGTGEQYF. The CDR3 bases are TGTGCCAGCCGCCGGGCTAGCGGGACGGGCGAGCAGTACTTC. V gene TRBV6-1 combines with J gene TRBJ2-5, with TRBD2 identical over 9 bases. Judging by the DNA end, TRBJ2-7 fits better; the J call may be wrong. The CDR3 is 14 amino acids. Germline-derived CDR1 and CDR2 are MNHNS and SASEGT.

The gene calls are TRBV29-1 and TRBJ2-2, with D perhaps TRBD1 (6 bases). Germline-derived CDR1 and CDR2 are SQVTM and ANQGSEA. The CDR3 has 12 amino acids. The V gene lost 7 bases and the J gene lost 2 bases, with 8 bases spanning the gap. Here the CDR3 DNA reads TGCAGCGCGGACAGAAACACCGGGGAGCTGTTTTTT. It translates to CSADRNTGELFF.

This clone has only one observation. The gene calls are TRBV6-1 and TRBJ2-5; tentatively, D is TRBD1 (7 bases). The assigned J gene may be wrong: the sequence end matches TRBJ2-7 better. Germline V lookup: CDR1 MNHNS, CDR2 SASEGT. The CDR3 runs 15 residues. CDR3 residues: CASRREQGGIYEQYF. DNA of the CDR3: TGTGCCAGCAGGCGAGAGCAGGGGGGAATCTACGAGCAGTACTTC.

The chain employs TRBV14 and TRBJ1-2, with 7 bases matching TRBD1. The CDR3 is made up of 15 amino acids. V shed 0 bases and J 6 bases; nucleotides not matched to a gene: 7. Germline CDR1 is SGHDN and CDR2 is FVKESK. The CDR3 protein is CASSQDLDRRHGYTF. The CDR3 DNA reads TGTGCCAGCAGCCAAGACTTGGACAGGCGTCATGGCTACACCTTC.

The rearrangement joins TRBV9 to TRBJ2-5; D call uncertain. From germline, CDR1 is SGDLS and CDR2 YYNGEE. The length of the CDR3 is 14 residues. The V end lost 0 bases, the J end lost 1 base, and 7 bases lay between the germline ends. CDR3 bases: TGTGCCAGCAGCGTAGGCGATATCCAAGAGACCCAGTACTTC. This translates into CASSVGDIQETQYF.